The 32 T cell receptor beta chains presented below share a single source sample, sequenced in a study of blood T cell repertoires in COVID-19. Generated by immunoSEQ multiplex PCR, the TCRdb table keeps only in-frame clones and is missing some. In the table there are approximately 69,000 clones, roughly 86% of which are singletons. The sequenced sample was peripheral blood. These receptors were taken from a man aged 50 or older with acute or convalescent COVID-19.

This chain uses TRBV4-2 with TRBJ1-4; TRBD1 matches 8 bases. Germline loops: CDR1 LGHNA, CDR2 YNFKEQ. V gave up 0 bases and J gave up 1 base; unmatched junction bases: 13. The CDR3 length is 20 residues. The CDR3 loop is CASSQDLRRTGRQTNEKLFF. DNA for the CDR3: TGTGCCAGCAGCCAAGATCTAAGGCGGACAGGGCGGCAAACTAATGAAAAACTGTTTTTT.

This chain joins TRBV7-9 and TRBJ2-7, with D possibly TRBD2 on 6 matching bases. The length of the CDR3 is 13 residues. Germline V lookup: CDR1 SEHNR, CDR2 FQNEAQ (reference sequence). With 8 bases removed from V and 6 bases from J, the gap between germline ends came to 17 bases. The CDR3 here is CASDLGAGSEQYF. The CDR3 DNA sequence: TGTGCCAGCGATCTTGGGGCCGGGAGCGAGCAGTACTTC.

This clone was seen once. The V and J genes are TRBV6-6 and TRBJ2-5; 7 bases are shared with TRBD2. There are 15 residues in the CDR3. Germline lookup yields CDR1 MNHNY and CDR2 SVGAGI (reference sequence). V lost 1 base, J lost 2 bases, and 4 bases stayed unmatched. The CDR3 protein is CASSYFRTRQETQYF. CDR3 in DNA: TGTGCCAGCAGTTACTTCCGGACTAGGCAAGAGACCCAGTACTTC.

The chain couples TRBV29-1 to TRBJ1-5; perhaps TRBD1 as D (6 bases). The CDR3 is 14 residues long. Per the germline V gene, CDR1 is SQVTM and CDR2 is ANQGSEA. The V and J ends lost 5 bases and 4 bases respectively, with 15 bases between them. The CDR3 loop reads CSVLSEDSNQPQHF. The CDR3 nucleotides are TGCAGCGTTTTATCTGAGGACAGTAATCAGCCCCAGCATTTT.

V and J are TRBV7-3 and TRBJ1-2, with 9 bases matching TRBD1. In germline, CDR1 is SGHTA, CDR2 FQGTGA. The V and J ends lost 2 bases and 2 bases, in that order; junction bases with no gene match: 6. The CDR3 extends over 16 amino acids. The CDR3, as DNA: TGTGCCAGCAGCTTATCCCCGACAGGGGGGAACTATGGCTACACCTTC. It yields the protein CASSLSPTGGNYGYTF.

The V call is TRBV5-1, the J call TRBJ1-1, with 8 bases aligning to TRBD1. Germline-derived CDR1 and CDR2 are SGHRS and YFSETQ. This CDR3 has 13 residues. The trim removed 7 bases at V and 8 bases at J, leaving 10 bases unmatched. The CDR3 sequence: CASQDRENSEAFF. The DNA for the CDR3 is TGCGCCAGCCAGGACAGGGAGAACTCCGAAGCTTTCTTT. The whole variable domain, filled in from reference TRBV5-1 and TRBJ1-1, reads KAGVTQTPRYLIKTRGQQVTLSCSPISGHRSVSWYQQTPGQGLQFLFEYFSETQRNKGNFPGRFSGRQFSNSRSEMNVSTLELGDSALYLCASQDRENSEAFFGQGTRLTVV.

The J gene is TRBJ2-6, the V gene TRBV4-1; possible D gene TRBD1, 5 bases. Germline CDR1 and CDR2: MGHRA and YSYEKL. The CDR3 runs 17 residues. V was cut by 3 bases and J by 1 base, with 13 bases left in between. Here the CDR3 DNA reads TGCGCCAGCAGCCACACTACTTCAGGGTCTGGGGCCAACGTCCTGACTTTC. As protein: CASSHTTSGSGANVLTF.

This sequence joins TRBV5-6 and TRBJ1-1; D is undetermined. CDR3 length: 12 amino acids. Per germline, CDR1 SGHDT and CDR2 YYEEEE. Trimming pared 4 bases from V and 4 bases from J, leaving 8 bases between. CDR3 residues: CASSIDTTEAFF. The CDR3 DNA sequence: TGTGCCAGCAGCATTGACACCACTGAAGCTTTCTTT.

The V call is TRBV27, the J call TRBJ2-1, with 8 bases identical to TRBD1. Germline assignment: CDR1 MNHEY and CDR2 SMNVEV (reference sequence). Trimming removed 7 bases from V and 7 bases from J; junction bases left unmatched: 12. This CDR3 is built from 15 residues. The CDR3 reads CASTYGQGAKNEQFF. As DNA, the CDR3 is TGTGCCAGCACCTATGGCCAGGGGGCAAAAAATGAGCAGTTCTTC.

The rearrangement uses TRBV5-1 and TRBJ2-7, with TRBD2 as a possible D gene (6 bases). Deletions cut 4 bases from V and 0 bases from J, with 17 bases between. The CDR3 length is 16 residues. The V gene's germline CDR1 is SGHRS and CDR2 YFSETQ. CDR3 amino acids: CASSTGGVLSSYEQYF. CDR3 DNA sequence: TGCGCCAGCAGCACCGGAGGGGTCCTAAGCTCCTACGAGCAGTACTTC. The variable domain in full, with the rest retrieved from reference TRBV5-1 and TRBJ2-7, is KAGVTQTPRYLIKTRGQQVTLSCSPISGHRSVSWYQQTPGQGLQFLFEYFSETQRNKGNFPGRFSGRQFSNSRSEMNVSTLELGDSALYLCASSTGGVLSSYEQYFGPGTRLTVT.

This clone appeared many times. The chain has TRBV29-1 and TRBJ2-1; D gene ambiguous. Germline CDR1 reads SQVTM; CDR2 reads ANQGSEA. Deletions cut 0 bases from V and 2 bases from J, with 11 bases between. The CDR3 has 15 amino acids. The DNA for the CDR3 is TGCAGCGTTGAAGACCCTCTAAAGACCTACAATGAGCAGTTCTTC. Translation: CSVEDPLKTYNEQFF.

The chain links TRBV4-1 to TRBJ2-1, with D perhaps TRBD2 (6 bases). The ends were cut back, 0 bases at V and 2 bases at J, with 14 bases in the middle. Germline assignment: CDR1 MGHRA and CDR2 YSYEKL. The CDR3 is made up of 17 amino acids. The CDR3 is CASSQDSHTSPYNEQFF. The CDR3 DNA is TGCGCCAGCAGCCAAGATTCTCACACTAGCCCCTACAATGAGCAGTTCTTC.

The chain carries TRBV28 and TRBJ1-2; D may be TRBD1 (5 bases). The V and J ends lost 8 bases and 6 bases respectively, with 13 bases between them. CDR1 is MDHEN, CDR2 SYDVKM, per germline. The length of the CDR3 is 12 residues. As DNA, the CDR3 is TGTGCCAGCGGGCGGGGACGTAATGGCTACACCTTC. It encodes CASGRGRNGYTF.

This clone has only a few counts. J is TRBJ1-1 and V is TRBV27; D perhaps matches TRBD1 (6 bases). The V gene lost 4 bases and the J gene lost 2 bases, with 14 bases spanning the gap. CDR1 and CDR2 from the germline V gene are MNHEY and SMNVEV (reference sequence). CDR3 size: 15 residues. DNA for the CDR3: TGTGCCAGCAGTTCACATATGGACAGAAACACTGAAGCTTTCTTT. Translating it yields CASSSHMDRNTEAFF.

V gene TRBV4-1 combines with J gene TRBJ2-7; TRBD1 matches at 8 bases. CDR1 and CDR2 from the germline V gene are MGHRA and YSYEKL. Germline trimming cut 8 bases from V and 6 bases from J; bases unmatched to any gene: 12. This CDR3 is 14 amino acids long. CDR3 loop: CASPPPDRDCEQYF. Here the CDR3 DNA reads TGCGCCAGCCCCCCGCCGGACAGGGACTGCGAGCAGTACTTC.

This chain connects TRBV11-2 to TRBJ2-1; a weak D match, TRBD2 (5 bases). V lost 2 bases, J lost 0 bases, and 11 bases lay in between. CDR1 and CDR2 from the germline V gene are SGHAT and FQNNGV. The CDR3 has 16 amino acids. The CDR3 DNA reads TGTGCCAGCAGCTTAACCCCGGGGAGCTCCTACAATGAGCAGTTCTTC. Translation: CASSLTPGSSYNEQFF.

This clone appeared a few times. This chain links TRBV5-1 with TRBJ2-5; D perhaps matches TRBD1 (6 bases). The germline V and J ends were trimmed by 0 bases and 1 base, with 10 bases remaining between them. The CDR3 length is 15 residues. Germline V gene lookup returns CDR1 SGHRS and CDR2 YFSETQ. CDR3 sequence: CASSLGWGPQETQYF. The CDR3, as DNA: TGCGCCAGCAGCTTGGGCTGGGGGCCCCAAGAGACCCAGTACTTC.

DNA for the CDR3: TGTGCCAGCAGTGAAGCGCAGGGTAATGAAAAACTGTTTTTT. Residues: CASSEAQGNEKLFF. This chain uses TRBV6-1 with TRBJ1-4, with D tentatively TRBD1 (5 bases). Germline assignment: CDR1 MNHNS and CDR2 SASEGT. The CDR3 contains 14 residues. With 0 bases removed from V and 4 bases from J, the gap between germline ends came to 6 bases.

The chain uses TRBV29-1 and TRBJ1-1; a weak D match, TRBD1 (6 bases). CDR3 length: 14 residues. V shed 4 bases and J shed 0 bases, with 12 bases lying between them. Germline CDR1 SQVTM, CDR2 ANQGSEA. The CDR3 reads CSVGDRDMNTEAFF. The CDR3 coding sequence is TGCAGCGTTGGGGACCGGGACATGAACACTGAAGCTTTCTTT. Variable domain in full (rest from reference TRBV29-1 and TRBJ1-1): SAVISQKPSRDICQRGTSLTIQCQVDSQVTMMFWYRQQPGQSLTLIATANQGSEATYESGFVIDKFPISRPNLTFSTLTVSNMSPEDSSIYLCSVGDRDMNTEAFFGQGTRLTVV.

This chain uses TRBV4-2 with TRBJ2-2; perhaps TRBD2 as D (6 bases). Trimming stripped 1 base from V and 0 bases from J, with 12 bases between. Germline-derived CDR1 and CDR2 are LGHNA and YNFKEQ. The CDR3 spans 17 residues. Here the CDR3 reads CASSQGIGGSNTGELFF. The CDR3 coding sequence is TGTGCCAGCAGCCAAGGAATTGGGGGGTCGAACACCGGGGAGCTGTTTTTT.

J is TRBJ1-1 and V is TRBV6-5; D is possibly TRBD1 (6 bases). The CDR3 is made up of 13 amino acids. Germline CDR1 MNHEY, CDR2 SVGAGI. V gave up 7 bases and J gave up 1 base, with 10 bases separating them. CDR3 loop: CASKGTSNTEAFF. Written as DNA, the CDR3 is TGTGCCAGCAAAGGGACATCGAACACTGAAGCTTTCTTT.

The chain joins TRBV12-3 or TRBV12-4 to TRBJ2-3, with D unclear. This CDR3 spans 13 amino acids. Trimming removed 3 bases from V and 4 bases from J, with 8 bases in between. CDR3: CASSLAEADTQYF. The CDR3 DNA reads as TGTGCCAGCAGTTTGGCAGAGGCAGATACGCAGTATTTT.

The CDR3 DNA reads as TGTGCCAGCAGCGGGAGATTCAGCTCCTACGAGCAGTACTTC. Amino acid sequence: CASSGRFSSYEQYF. The V call is TRBV6-5, the J call TRBJ2-7, with D tentatively TRBD2 (6 bases). CDR1 is MNHEY, CDR2 SVGAGI, per germline. V gave up 6 bases and J gave up 0 bases, with 12 bases separating them. The CDR3 extends over 14 amino acids.

The chain carries TRBV5-1 and TRBJ1-1; TRBD1 is a possible D gene (6 bases). V lost 0 bases and J lost 3, with 12 bases in between. CDR3 size: 15 residues. Germline-derived CDR1 and CDR2 are SGHRS and YFSETQ. The CDR3 here is CASSLAEQGYTEAFF. CDR3 in DNA: TGCGCCAGCAGCTTGGCCGAGCAGGGGTACACTGAAGCTTTCTTT.

The chain employs TRBV6-1 and TRBJ2-3; 14 bases map to TRBD2. The V and J ends lost 4 bases and 5 bases, in that order; junction bases with no gene match: 8. The CDR3 length is 17 residues. Per the germline V gene, CDR1 is MNHNS and CDR2 is SASEGT. CDR3: CASSGLAGGLFEDTQYF. The CDR3 nucleotides read TGTGCCAGCAGTGGACTAGCGGGGGGGCTGTTTGAAGATACGCAGTATTTT.

The V call is TRBV10-3, the J call TRBJ2-3; D possibly corresponds to TRBD2 (6 bases). The CDR3 spans 17 residues. The V gene's germline CDR1 is ENHRY and CDR2 SYGVKD. Trimming took off 0 bases at V and 5 bases at J, with 18 bases between the two ends. CDR3 nucleotides: TGTGCCATCAGTGAGTCGCCTACCGGGACTCCGGGAGATACGCAGTATTTT. Translating gives CAISESPTGTPGDTQYF.

The chain carries TRBV27 and TRBJ1-1; D is undetermined. There are 13 residues in the CDR3. Germline assignment: CDR1 MNHEY and CDR2 SMNVEV (reference sequence). V lost 7 bases and J 0 bases, leaving 9 bases between the germline ends. CDR3 in amino acids: CASKGGVNTEAFF. CDR3 sequence (DNA): TGTGCCAGCAAGGGAGGAGTGAACACTGAAGCTTTCTTT.

The chain has TRBV6-2 or TRBV6-3 and TRBJ1-2, with unresolved D. The germline V gene encodes CDR1 MNHEY and CDR2 SVGEGT. The CDR3 is 13 residues long. The ends were cut back, 5 bases at V and 0 bases at J, with 7 bases in the middle. CDR3 coding DNA: TGTGCCAGCAGTGATAGTCCTAACTATGGCTACACCTTC. Translation gives CASSDSPNYGYTF.

The rearrangement uses TRBV5-8 and TRBJ1-1; 7 bases are shared with TRBD1. Looked up from germline, CDR1 is SGHTS and CDR2 is YDEGEE. Trimming took 4 bases from V and 2 from J; bases not matched to a gene: 8. The CDR3 has 15 amino acids. In nucleotides, the CDR3 is TGTGCCAGCAGCCCCTGGACAGGAACCAACACTGAAGCTTTCTTT. As protein: CASSPWTGTNTEAFF.

J is TRBJ1-1 and V is TRBV6-2 or TRBV6-3; no firm D call. CDR1 is MNHEY, CDR2 SVGEGT, per germline. V was shortened by 5 bases and J by 6 bases, with 19 bases between the two germline ends. The CDR3 spans 15 residues. DNA of the CDR3: TGTGCCAGCAGTCGAATAATATACGGGGTTCCTGAAGCTTTCTTT. Amino acid sequence: CASSRIIYGVPEAFF.

The chain carries TRBV5-8 and TRBJ2-3; D remains ambiguous. CDR1 and CDR2 (germline): SGHTS, YDEGEE. CDR3 length: 15 residues. V lost 2 bases and J 2 bases, leaving 12 bases between the germline ends. The CDR3: CASSFTYVHTDTQYF. CDR3 nucleotide sequence: TGTGCCAGCAGCTTCACTTACGTCCACACAGATACGCAGTATTTT.

This chain connects TRBV19 to TRBJ1-4; D is ambiguous. V lost 3 bases and J lost 6, with 11 bases in between. Germline values: CDR1 LNHDA, CDR2 SQIVND (reference sequence). There are 14 residues in the CDR3. The CDR3 nucleotides are TGTGCCAGTAGTATCCCGGGAAAACATGAAAAACTGTTTTTT. Protein sequence: CASSIPGKHEKLFF.